This is a list of T cell receptor beta chains from one sample in a study of cytomegalovirus exposure and HLA in healthy donors. Generated by immunoSEQ multiplex PCR, the TCRdb table keeps only in-frame clones and is missing some. Here the sample spans a few hundred thousand clones, more than 60% being singletons. The sample taken for sequencing was PBMCs. The source of these receptors is a woman aged 25-40 years in good health and CMV-seronegative. CDR3s leave out the opening cysteine and the closing phenylalanine or tryptophan.

J gene: TRBJ1-2; V gene: TRBV15; CDR3 protein: ATSTPDRGRFYGYT
J gene: TRBJ2-2; V gene: TRBV5-5; CDR3 protein: ASSLDSGELF
J gene: TRBJ1-5; V gene: TRBV30; CDR3 protein: AWRAGGRDQPQH
J gene: TRBJ2-6; V gene: TRBV27; CDR3 protein: ASSAARDRMISGANVLT
J gene: TRBJ2-2; V gene: TRBV6-1; CDR3 protein: ASSLDRGNTGELF
J gene: TRBJ2-1; V gene: TRBV15; CDR3 protein: ATSSIGAYNEQF
J gene: TRBJ1-1; V gene: TRBV5-1; CDR3 protein: ASSGQGNTEAF
J gene: TRBJ2-3; V gene: TRBV18; CDR3 protein: ASSPQQGTDTQY
J gene: TRBJ2-3; V gene: TRBV11-2; CDR3 protein: ASTPGTSSDTQY
J gene: TRBJ1-4; V gene: TRBV9; CDR3 protein: ASSADSGAEKLF
J gene: TRBJ1-1; V gene: TRBV6-1; CDR3 protein: ASKGTGVKNTEAF
J gene: TRBJ1-1; V gene: TRBV5-8; CDR3 protein: ASSVYTEAF
J gene: TRBJ2-5; V gene: TRBV6-1; CDR3 protein: ASTYGQKETQY
J gene: TRBJ1-6; V gene: TRBV30; CDR3 protein: AWRPGRGDSPLH
J gene: TRBJ1-1; V gene: TRBV2; CDR3 protein: ASSERSRVNTEAF
J gene: TRBJ1-2; V gene: TRBV5-6; CDR3 protein: ASSSRAGYT
J gene: TRBJ2-2; V gene: TRBV4-2; CDR3 protein: ASSLDSSNGELF
J gene: TRBJ2-7; V gene: TRBV6-1; CDR3 protein: ASRASGGALYEQY
J gene: TRBJ2-7; V gene: TRBV6-5; CDR3 protein: ASSSSGVEQY
J gene: TRBJ1-1; V gene: TRBV6-5; CDR3 protein: ASSSRQGYGTEAF
J gene: TRBJ1-6; V gene: TRBV7-9; CDR3 protein: SSSLDISPLH
J gene: TRBJ1-1; V gene: TRBV5-1; CDR3 protein: ASSPRTGGLDTEAF
J gene: TRBJ2-2; V gene: TRBV30; CDR3 protein: AWTPGLTNTGELF
J gene: TRBJ2-1; V gene: TRBV11-3; CDR3 protein: ASSLGLAGGVLGQF
J gene: TRBJ2-7; V gene: TRBV30; CDR3 protein: AWSHGDRGTYEQY
J gene: TRBJ2-1; V gene: TRBV28; CDR3 protein: ASSSTDWSYNEQF
J gene: TRBJ2-6; V gene: TRBV4-1; CDR3 protein: ASSQDPSGMSGANVLT
J gene: TRBJ1-6; V gene: TRBV19; CDR3 protein: ASSIKLSRVMDSPLH
J gene: TRBJ1-4; V gene: TRBV5-4; CDR3 protein: ASSLAQGATNEKLF
J gene: TRBJ2-1; V gene: TRBV15; CDR3 protein: ATGQGYNEQF
J gene: TRBJ2-3; V gene: TRBV19; CDR3 protein: ASSILPGESTDTQY
J gene: TRBJ1-4; V gene: TRBV19; CDR3 protein: ASLPQPATNEKLF
J gene: TRBJ1-1; V gene: TRBV5-8; CDR3 protein: ASSLVQGGTEAF
J gene: TRBJ2-2; V gene: TRBV2; CDR3 protein: ASSPSTSNTGELF
J gene: TRBJ1-2; V gene: TRBV18; CDR3 protein: ASSPQGAYYGYT
J gene: TRBJ1-1; V gene: TRBV19; CDR3 protein: VSNDRIISWGNTEAF
J gene: TRBJ1-4; V gene: TRBV5-6; CDR3 protein: ASSFYWDRNEKLF
J gene: TRBJ1-5; V gene: TRBV6-5; CDR3 protein: ASSYDGRGQPQH
J gene: TRBJ1-1; V gene: TRBV6-6; CDR3 protein: ASSLTGGDTEAF
J gene: TRBJ2-1; V gene: TRBV19; CDR3 protein: ASSIDFTSKRLLSSPYNEQF
J gene: TRBJ2-1; V gene: TRBV7-9; CDR3 protein: ASSPRTSGRWYNEQF
J gene: TRBJ2-7; V gene: TRBV4-2; CDR3 protein: ASSLGGESYEQY
J gene: TRBJ1-1; V gene: TRBV7-9; CDR3 protein: ASSRAVQGPVTEAF
J gene: TRBJ2-1; V gene: TRBV30; CDR3 protein: ACRWGTIWDEQF
J gene: TRBJ1-1; V gene: TRBV27; CDR3 protein: ASALQGGFTEAF
J gene: TRBJ1-6; V gene: TRBV27; CDR3 protein: ASSPGQVLGAAH
J gene: TRBJ2-2; V gene: TRBV5-6; CDR3 protein: ASSLETSGHTGELF
J gene: TRBJ1-4; V gene: TRBV30; CDR3 protein: AWTLREKLF
J gene: TRBJ2-3; V gene: TRBV11-2; CDR3 protein: ASSIGQDTQY
J gene: TRBJ2-7; V gene: TRBV30; CDR3 protein: AWGQHSYEQY
J gene: TRBJ2-3; V gene: TRBV6-5; CDR3 protein: ASSWEDRGLADTQY
J gene: TRBJ2-1; V gene: TRBV21-1; CDR3 protein: ASSERRVEQF
J gene: TRBJ1-5; V gene: TRBV7-2; CDR3 protein: ASSLVQGAAQPQH
J gene: TRBJ2-1; V gene: TRBV18; CDR3 protein: ASSPFHEQF
J gene: TRBJ2-7; V gene: TRBV7-2; CDR3 protein: ASSLLRLAGEQY